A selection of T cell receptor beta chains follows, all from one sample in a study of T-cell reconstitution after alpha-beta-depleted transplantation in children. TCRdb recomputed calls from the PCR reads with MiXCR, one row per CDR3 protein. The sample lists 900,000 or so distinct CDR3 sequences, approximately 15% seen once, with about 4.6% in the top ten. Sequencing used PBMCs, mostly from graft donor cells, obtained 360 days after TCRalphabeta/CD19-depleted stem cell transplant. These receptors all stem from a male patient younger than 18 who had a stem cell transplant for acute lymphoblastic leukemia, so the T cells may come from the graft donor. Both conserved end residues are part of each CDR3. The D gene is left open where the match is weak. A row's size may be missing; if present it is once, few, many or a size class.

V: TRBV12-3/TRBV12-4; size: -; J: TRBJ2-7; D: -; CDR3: CASSTGGLNEQYF; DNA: TGTGCCAGCAGTACGGGCGGGCTGAATGAGCAGTACTTC
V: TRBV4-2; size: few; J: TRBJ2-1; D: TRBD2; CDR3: CASSQVPSGSLVGNEQFF; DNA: TGTGCCAGCAGCCAAGTCCCCAGCGGGAGCCTTGTCGGCAATGAGCAGTTCTTC
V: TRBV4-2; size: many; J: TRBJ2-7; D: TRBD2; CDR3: CASSQAVRGRAAYEQYF; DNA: TGTGCCAGCAGCCAAGCAGTTAGAGGGAGGGCCGCCTACGAGCAGTACTTC
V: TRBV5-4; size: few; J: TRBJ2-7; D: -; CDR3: CASSLGGGTHEQYF; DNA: TGTGCCAGCAGCTTAGGGGGGGGGACCCACGAGCAGTACTTC
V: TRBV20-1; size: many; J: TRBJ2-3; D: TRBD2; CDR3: CSARATSGTGTQYF; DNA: TGCAGTGCTAGAGCTACTAGCGGGACGGGTACGCAGTATTTT
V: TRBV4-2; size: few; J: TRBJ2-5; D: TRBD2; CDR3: CASSQVYPTSGLQETQYF; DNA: TGTGCCAGCAGCCAAGTTTACCCGACTAGCGGTTTACAGGAGACCCAGTACTTC
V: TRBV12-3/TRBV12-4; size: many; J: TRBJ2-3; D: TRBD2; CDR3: CASSYPSGIPGTDTQYF; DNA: TGTGCCAGCAGTTATCCTAGCGGGATACCGGGCACAGATACGCAGTATTTT
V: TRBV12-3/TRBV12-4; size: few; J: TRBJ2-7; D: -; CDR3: CASRLGQFSSYEQYF; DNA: TGTGCCAGCCGTCTCGGACAGTTCTCCTCCTACGAGCAGTACTTC
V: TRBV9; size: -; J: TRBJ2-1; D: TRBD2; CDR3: CASSVTMGTSGENYNEQFF; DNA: TGTGCCAGCAGCGTAACGATGGGGACTAGCGGGGAGAATTACAATGAGCAGTTCTTC
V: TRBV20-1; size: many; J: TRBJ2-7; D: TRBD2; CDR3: CSASGRVDEQYF; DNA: TGCAGTGCTAGCGGGAGGGTCGACGAGCAGTACTTC
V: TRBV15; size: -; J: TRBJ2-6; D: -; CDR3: CATSRVPWESYSGANVLTF; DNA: TGTGCCACCAGCAGAGTCCCTTGGGAGTCCTACTCTGGGGCCAACGTCCTGACTTTC
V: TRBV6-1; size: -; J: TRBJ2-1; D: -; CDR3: CASSEAPGLTDEQFF; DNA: TGTGCCAGCAGTGAAGCCCCGGGGCTTACGGATGAGCAGTTCTTC
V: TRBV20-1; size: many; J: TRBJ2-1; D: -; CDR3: CSARRGTRHSNEQFF; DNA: TGCAGTGCTAGACGTGGGACGCGCCATTCCAATGAGCAGTTCTTC
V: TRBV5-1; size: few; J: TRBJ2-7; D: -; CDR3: CASSWSAGLSYEQYF; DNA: TGCGCCAGCAGCTGGAGTGCGGGACTCTCCTACGAGCAGTACTTC
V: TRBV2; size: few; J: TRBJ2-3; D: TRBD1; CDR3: CATYPRTGGVSTDTQYF; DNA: TGTGCCACCTACCCCCGGACAGGGGGTGTTAGCACAGATACGCAGTATTTT
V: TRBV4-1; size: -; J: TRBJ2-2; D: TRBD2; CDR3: CASSQGVLAGAGELFF; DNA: TGCGCCAGCAGCCAAGGGGTACTAGCGGGAGCCGGGGAGCTGTTTTTT
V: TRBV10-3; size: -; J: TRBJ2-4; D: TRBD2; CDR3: CERGLAGYTLAKNIQYF; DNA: TGTGAACGGGGACTAGCGGGTTATACTTTAGCCAAAAACATTCAGTACTTC
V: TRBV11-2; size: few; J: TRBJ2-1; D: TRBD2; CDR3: CASSLENGLARYNEQFF; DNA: TGTGCCAGCAGCTTAGAGAATGGACTAGCGAGATACAATGAGCAGTTCTTC
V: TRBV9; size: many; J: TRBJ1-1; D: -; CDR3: CASSVGQGNTEAFF; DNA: TGTGCCAGCAGCGTAGGGCAGGGGAACACTGAAGCTTTCTTT
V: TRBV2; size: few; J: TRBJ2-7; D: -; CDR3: CASAQTYEQYF; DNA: TGTGCCAGCGCCCAAACCTACGAGCAGTACTTC
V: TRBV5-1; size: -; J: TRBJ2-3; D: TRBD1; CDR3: CASSLVGRRTGKNADTQYF; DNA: TGCGCCAGCAGCTTGGTGGGTCGGAGGACAGGGAAGAATGCAGATACGCAGTATTTT
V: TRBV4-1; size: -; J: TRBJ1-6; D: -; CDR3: CASSQDDRDTGPPLHF; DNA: TGCGCCAGCAGCCAAGATGATAGGGACACGGGGCCACCCCTCCACTTT
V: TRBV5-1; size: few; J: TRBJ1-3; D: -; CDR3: CASSLGQLIAGNTIYF; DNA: TGCGCCAGCAGCTTGGGACAGTTGATCGCTGGAAACACCATATATTTT
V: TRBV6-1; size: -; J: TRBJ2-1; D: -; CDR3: CASSVSSGSYNEQFF; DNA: TGTGCCAGCAGTGTCTCAAGCGGGTCCTACAATGAGCAGTTCTTC
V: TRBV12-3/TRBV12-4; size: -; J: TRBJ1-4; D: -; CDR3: CASSFGLANEKLFF; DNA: TGTGCCAGCAGTTTCGGATTGGCTAATGAAAAACTGTTTTTT
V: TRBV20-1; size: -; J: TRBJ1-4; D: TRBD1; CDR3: CSARVFGTGPTFTNEKLFF; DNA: TGCAGTGCTAGAGTATTTGGGACAGGCCCTACTTTCACTAATGAAAAACTGTTTTTT
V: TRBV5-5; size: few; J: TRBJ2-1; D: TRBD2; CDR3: CASSLDAGGRSEQFF; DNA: TGTGCCAGCAGCTTGGACGCGGGAGGACGCAGTGAGCAGTTCTTC
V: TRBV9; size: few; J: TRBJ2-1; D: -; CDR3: CASSAPTGESSYNEQFF; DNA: TGTGCCAGCAGCGCCCCGACAGGAGAGAGCTCCTACAATGAGCAGTTCTTC
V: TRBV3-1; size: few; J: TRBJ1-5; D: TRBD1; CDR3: CASSQGTGGSQPQHF; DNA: TGTGCCAGCAGCCAAGGGACAGGGGGCAGTCAGCCCCAGCATTTT
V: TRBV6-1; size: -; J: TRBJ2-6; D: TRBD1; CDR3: CASRTGGSGANVLTF; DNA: TGTGCCAGCAGGACAGGGGGCTCTGGGGCCAACGTCCTGACTTTC
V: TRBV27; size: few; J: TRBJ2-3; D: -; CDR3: CATHRVSTDTQYF; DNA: TGTGCCACGCACAGGGTGAGCACAGATACGCAGTATTTT
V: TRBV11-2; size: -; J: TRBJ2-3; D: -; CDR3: CASSLGVGETDTQYF; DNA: TGTGCCAGCAGCTTAGGGGTGGGAGAAACAGATACGCAGTATTTT
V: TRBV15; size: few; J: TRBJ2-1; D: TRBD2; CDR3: CATSGEGTSGFNEQFF; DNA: TGTGCCACCAGCGGTGAGGGGACTAGCGGGTTTAATGAGCAGTTCTTC
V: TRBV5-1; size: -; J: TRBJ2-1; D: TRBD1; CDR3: CASSFDRGYDEQFF; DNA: TGCGCCAGCAGCTTCGACAGGGGGTATGATGAGCAGTTCTTC
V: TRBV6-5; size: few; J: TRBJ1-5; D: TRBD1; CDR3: CASSLTGTGVNQPQHF; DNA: TGTGCCAGCAGCTTGACCGGGACAGGTGTTAATCAGCCCCAGCATTTT
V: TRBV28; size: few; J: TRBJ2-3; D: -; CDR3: CASSDRKGLGASTDTQYF; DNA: TGTGCCAGCAGTGACCGTAAGGGACTGGGTGCCAGCACAGATACGCAGTATTTT
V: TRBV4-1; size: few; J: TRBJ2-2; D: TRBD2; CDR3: CASSPGLAGGIGTGELFF; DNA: TGCGCCAGCAGCCCGGGACTAGCGGGAGGGATTGGCACCGGGGAGCTGTTTTTT
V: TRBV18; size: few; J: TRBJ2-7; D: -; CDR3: CASSLFGAGTYEQYF; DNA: TGTGCCAGCTCACTTTTTGGGGCAGGTACCTACGAGCAGTACTTC
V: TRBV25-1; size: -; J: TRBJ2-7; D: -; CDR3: CASSARPQGKSYYEQYF; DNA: TGTGCCAGCAGCGCCAGACCCCAGGGGAAGTCGTACTACGAGCAGTACTTC
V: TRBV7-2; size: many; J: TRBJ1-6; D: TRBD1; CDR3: CASSSYRGATSPLHF; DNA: TGTGCCAGCAGCTCCTACAGGGGAGCCACTTCACCCCTCCACTTT
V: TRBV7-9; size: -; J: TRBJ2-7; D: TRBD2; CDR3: CASTPGEGWYEQYF; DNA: TGTGCCAGCACCCCCGGGGAGGGGTGGTACGAGCAGTACTTC
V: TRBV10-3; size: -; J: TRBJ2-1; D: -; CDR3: CAISDGISYNEQFF; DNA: TGTGCCATCAGTGACGGGATCTCCTACAATGAGCAGTTCTTC
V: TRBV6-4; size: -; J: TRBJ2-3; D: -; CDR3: CASSVTFTDTQYF; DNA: TGTGCCAGCAGTGTGACCTTCACAGATACGCAGTATTTT
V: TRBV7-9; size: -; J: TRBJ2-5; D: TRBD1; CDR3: CASSQQGVGETQYF; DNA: TGTGCCAGCAGCCAACAGGGGGTCGGAGAGACCCAGTACTTC